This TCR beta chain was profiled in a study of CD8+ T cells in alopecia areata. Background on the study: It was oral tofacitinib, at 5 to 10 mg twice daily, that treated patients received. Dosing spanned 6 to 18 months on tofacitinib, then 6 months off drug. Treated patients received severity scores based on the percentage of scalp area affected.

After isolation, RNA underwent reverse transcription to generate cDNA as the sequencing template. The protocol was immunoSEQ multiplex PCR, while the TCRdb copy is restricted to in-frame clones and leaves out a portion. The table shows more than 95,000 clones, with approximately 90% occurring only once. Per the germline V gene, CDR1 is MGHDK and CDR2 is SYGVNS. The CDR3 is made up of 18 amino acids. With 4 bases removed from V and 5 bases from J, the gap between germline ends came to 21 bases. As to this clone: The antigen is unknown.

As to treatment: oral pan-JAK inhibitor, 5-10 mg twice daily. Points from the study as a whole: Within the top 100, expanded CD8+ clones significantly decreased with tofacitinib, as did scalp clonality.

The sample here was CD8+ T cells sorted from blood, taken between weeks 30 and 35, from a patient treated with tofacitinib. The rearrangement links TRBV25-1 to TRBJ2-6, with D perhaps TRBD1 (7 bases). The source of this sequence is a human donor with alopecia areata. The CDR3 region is CASSAGAGGSLWANVLTF. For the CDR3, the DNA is TGTGCCAGCAGTGCCGGGGCAGGGGGGTCTCTCTGGGCCAACGTCCTGACTTTC. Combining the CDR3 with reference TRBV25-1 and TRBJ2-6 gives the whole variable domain EADIYQTPRYLVIGTGKKITLECSQTMGHDKMYWYQQDPGMELHLIHYSYGVNSTEKGDLSSESTVSRIRTEHFPLTLESARPSHTSQYLCASSAGAGGSLWANVLTFGAGSRLTVL.